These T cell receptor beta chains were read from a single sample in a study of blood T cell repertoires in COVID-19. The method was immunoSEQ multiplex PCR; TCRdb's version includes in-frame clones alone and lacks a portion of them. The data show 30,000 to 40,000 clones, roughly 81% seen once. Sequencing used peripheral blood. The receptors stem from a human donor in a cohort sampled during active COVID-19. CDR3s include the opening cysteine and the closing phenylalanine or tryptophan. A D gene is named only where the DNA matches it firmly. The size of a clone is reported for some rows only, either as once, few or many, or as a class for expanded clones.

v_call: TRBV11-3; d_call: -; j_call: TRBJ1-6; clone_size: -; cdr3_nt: TGTGCCAGCAGCTTATACCGGGGTAATTCACCCCTCCACTTT; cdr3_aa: CASSLYRGNSPLHF
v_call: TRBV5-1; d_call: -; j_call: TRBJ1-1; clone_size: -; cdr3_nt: TGCGCCAGCAGCTTGTCGAGGTCCTACAGGCCTGAAGCTTTCTTT; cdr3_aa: CASSLSRSYRPEAFF
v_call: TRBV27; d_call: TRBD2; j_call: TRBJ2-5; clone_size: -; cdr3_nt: TGTGCCAGCCTCGGGGGGGACCAAGAGACCCAGTACTTC; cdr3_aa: CASLGGDQETQYF
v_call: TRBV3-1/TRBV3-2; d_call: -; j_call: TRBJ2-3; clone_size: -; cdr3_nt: TGTGCCAGCAGCCAACTTTCCACAGATACGCAGTATTTT; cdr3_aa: CASSQLSTDTQYF
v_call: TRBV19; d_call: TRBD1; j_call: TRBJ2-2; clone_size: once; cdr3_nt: TGTGCCAGTAGTATACAGGGGGCTCACGGGGAGCTGTTTTTT; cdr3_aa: CASSIQGAHGELFF
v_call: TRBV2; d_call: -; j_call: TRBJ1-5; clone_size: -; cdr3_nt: TGTGCCAGCAACGGGTCCCCCAATCAGCCCCAGCATTTT; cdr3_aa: CASNGSPNQPQHF
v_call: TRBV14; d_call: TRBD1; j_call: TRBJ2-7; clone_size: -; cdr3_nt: TGTGCCAGCAGCCAGGACAGGGGGGTCGAGCAGTACTTC; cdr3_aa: CASSQDRGVEQYF
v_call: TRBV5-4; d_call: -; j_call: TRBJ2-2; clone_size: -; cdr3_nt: TGTGCCAGCAGCCTCAGCGTAGGGGGTACCGGGGAGCTGTTTTTT; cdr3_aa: CASSLSVGGTGELFF
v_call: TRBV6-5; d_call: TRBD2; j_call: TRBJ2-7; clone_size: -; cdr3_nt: TGTGCCAGCAGTCAAAGGCGGGGGGGGACCTACGAGCAGTACTTC; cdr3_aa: CASSQRRGGTYEQYF
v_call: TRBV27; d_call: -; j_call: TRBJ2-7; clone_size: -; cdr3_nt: TGTGCCAGCAACTCCCCTTTCAACGAGCAGTACTTC; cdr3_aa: CASNSPFNEQYF
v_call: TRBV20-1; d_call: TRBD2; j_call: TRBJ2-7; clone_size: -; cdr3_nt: TGCAGTGCTAGTTCGACTAGCGGGGGGGAATCCTACGAGCAGTACTTC; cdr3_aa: CSASSTSGGESYEQYF
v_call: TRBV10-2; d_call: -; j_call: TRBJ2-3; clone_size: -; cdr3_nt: TGCGCCAGCACAAACCCTAACTTGGATACGCAGTATTTT; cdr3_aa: CASTNPNLDTQYF
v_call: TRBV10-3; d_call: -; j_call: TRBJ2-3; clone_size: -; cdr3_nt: TGTGCCATCAGTGAGAGTGCGGGAACAGATACGCAGTATTTT; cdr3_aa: CAISESAGTDTQYF
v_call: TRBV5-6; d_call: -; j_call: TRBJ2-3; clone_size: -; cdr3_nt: TGTGCCAGCAGCTTGGACCGCTCTGAGTCTAGCCGGCAGTATTTT; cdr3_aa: CASSLDRSESSRQYF
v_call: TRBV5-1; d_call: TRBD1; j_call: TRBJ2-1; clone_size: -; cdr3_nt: TGCGCCAGCAGATGGGGACAGGGAGGTTTTAATGAGCAGTTCTTC; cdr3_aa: CASRWGQGGFNEQFF
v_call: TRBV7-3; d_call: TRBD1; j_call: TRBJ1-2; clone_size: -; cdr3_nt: TGTGCCAGCAGCTGGGGACAGGCGGGGGGCTACACCTTC; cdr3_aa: CASSWGQAGGYTF
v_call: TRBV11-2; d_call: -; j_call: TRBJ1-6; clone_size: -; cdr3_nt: TGTGCCAGCAGCTTTTCGGGACACCGGGCCTATAATTCACCCCTCCACTTT; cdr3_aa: CASSFSGHRAYNSPLHF
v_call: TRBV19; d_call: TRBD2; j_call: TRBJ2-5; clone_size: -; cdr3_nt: TGTGCCAGTAGTATAGATGGCGGGGAGGGCCAAGAGACCCAGTACTTC; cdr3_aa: CASSIDGGEGQETQYF
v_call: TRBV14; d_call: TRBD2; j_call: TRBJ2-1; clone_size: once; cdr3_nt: TGTGCCAGCAGCCAAGACGCTAGACGACTAGCGGTCGATGAGCAGTTCTTC; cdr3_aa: CASSQDARRLAVDEQFF
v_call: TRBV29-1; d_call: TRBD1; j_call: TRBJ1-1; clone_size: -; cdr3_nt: TGCAGCGTTGGGCAGGGGGCCGGTACTGAAGCTTTCTTT; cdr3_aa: CSVGQGAGTEAFF
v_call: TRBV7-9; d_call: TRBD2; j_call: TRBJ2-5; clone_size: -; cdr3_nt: TGTGCCAGCAGCTTACTAGCGGGGGGAACAGAGACCCAGTACTTC; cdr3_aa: CASSLLAGGTETQYF
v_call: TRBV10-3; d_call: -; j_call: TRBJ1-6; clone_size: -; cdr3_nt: TGTGCCATCACCCCAGGGTTAGGAAATTCACCCCTCCACTTT; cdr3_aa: CAITPGLGNSPLHF
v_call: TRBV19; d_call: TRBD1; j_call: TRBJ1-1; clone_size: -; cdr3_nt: TGTGCCAGTAGTATTCCCGGGACAGGGGAAGCTTTCTTT; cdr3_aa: CASSIPGTGEAFF
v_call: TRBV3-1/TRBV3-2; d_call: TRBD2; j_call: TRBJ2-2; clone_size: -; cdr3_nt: TGTGCCAGCAGGATCGGGGGGGCGGACACCGGGGAGCTGTTTTTT; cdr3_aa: CASRIGGADTGELFF
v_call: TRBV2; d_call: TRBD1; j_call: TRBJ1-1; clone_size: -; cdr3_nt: TGTGCCAGCAATCTCAGACAGGGGCTCACTGAAGCTTTCTTT; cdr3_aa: CASNLRQGLTEAFF
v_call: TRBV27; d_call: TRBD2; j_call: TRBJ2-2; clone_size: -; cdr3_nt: TGTGCCAGCAAACCCGGGACTAGCGGCTCTACCGGGGAGCTGTTTTTT; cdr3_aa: CASKPGTSGSTGELFF
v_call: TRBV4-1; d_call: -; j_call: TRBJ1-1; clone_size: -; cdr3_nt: TGCGCCAGCAGCCGGGGGGAGAACACTGAAGCTTTCTTT; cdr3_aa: CASSRGENTEAFF
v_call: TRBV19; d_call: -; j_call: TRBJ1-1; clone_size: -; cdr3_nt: TGTGCCAGTAGTATAAGTTTTGGTTTGGCGGCCACTGAAGCTTTCTTT; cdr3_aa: CASSISFGLAATEAFF
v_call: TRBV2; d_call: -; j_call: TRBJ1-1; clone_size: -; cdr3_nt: TGTGCCAGCAGTGAACAGGGGCAGGAAGCTTTCTTT; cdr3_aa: CASSEQGQEAFF
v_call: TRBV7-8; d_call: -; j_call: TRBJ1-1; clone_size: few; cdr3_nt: TGTGCCAGCAGCGTTCCGGACACTGAAGCTTTCTTT; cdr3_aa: CASSVPDTEAFF
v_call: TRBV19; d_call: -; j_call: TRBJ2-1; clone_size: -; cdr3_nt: TGTGCCAGTAGGCCCCCAGGAACACTCGATGAGCAGTTCTTC; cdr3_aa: CASRPPGTLDEQFF
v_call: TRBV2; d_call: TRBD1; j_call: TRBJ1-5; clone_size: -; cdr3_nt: TGTGCCAGCAGTGCTGACAGGGGGCGCCTTCAGCCCCAGCATTTT; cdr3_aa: CASSADRGRLQPQHF
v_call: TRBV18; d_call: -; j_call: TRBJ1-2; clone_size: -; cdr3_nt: TGTGCCAGCTCACCGGGGCAGGGTGCGGGCTACACCTTC; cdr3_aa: CASSPGQGAGYTF
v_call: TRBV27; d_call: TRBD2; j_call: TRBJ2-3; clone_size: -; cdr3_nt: TGTGCCAGCAGTTTATGGACTAGCGACACAGATACGCAGTATTTT; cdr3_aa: CASSLWTSDTDTQYF
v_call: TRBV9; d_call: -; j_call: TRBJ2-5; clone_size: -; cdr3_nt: TGTGCCAGCAGCTTCGAGGGGGGGCTTGGAGAGACCCAGTACTTC; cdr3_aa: CASSFEGGLGETQYF
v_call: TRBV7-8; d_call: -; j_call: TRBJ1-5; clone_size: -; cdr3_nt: TGTGCCAGCAGCTTGGCGGCCCTCGCGCCCCAGCATTTT; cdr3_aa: CASSLAALAPQHF
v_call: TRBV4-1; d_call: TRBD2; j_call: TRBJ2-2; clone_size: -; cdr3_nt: TGCGCCAGCCGGGAGCGGGAGACGAACACCGGGGAGCTGTTTTTT; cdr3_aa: CASRERETNTGELFF
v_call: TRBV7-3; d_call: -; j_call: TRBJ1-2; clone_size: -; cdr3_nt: TGTGCCAGCAGCTTAGGAATACAGGGTTCTGGCTACACCTTC; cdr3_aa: CASSLGIQGSGYTF
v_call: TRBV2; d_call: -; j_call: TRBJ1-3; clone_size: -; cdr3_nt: TGTGCCAGCAGGGCGGAAGACTCTGGAAACACCATATATTTT; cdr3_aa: CASRAEDSGNTIYF
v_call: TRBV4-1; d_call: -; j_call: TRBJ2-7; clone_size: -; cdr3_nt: TGCGCCAGCAGCGAGGGACTCTACGGCAACGAGCAGTACTTC; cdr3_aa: CASSEGLYGNEQYF
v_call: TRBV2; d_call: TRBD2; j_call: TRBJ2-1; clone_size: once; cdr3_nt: TGTGCCAGCAGTGGGCCAGCGGGGGAGAGTAAACAGTTCTTC; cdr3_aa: CASSGPAGESKQFF
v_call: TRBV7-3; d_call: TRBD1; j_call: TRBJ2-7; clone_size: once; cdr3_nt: TGTGCCAGCAGCCCAGGGACAGGGGCCAACGAGCAGTACTTC; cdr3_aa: CASSPGTGANEQYF
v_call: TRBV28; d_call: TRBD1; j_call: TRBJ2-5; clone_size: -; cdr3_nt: TGTGCCAGCAGTTCCGGGACAGGTGGGGAGACCCAGTACTTC; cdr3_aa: CASSSGTGGETQYF
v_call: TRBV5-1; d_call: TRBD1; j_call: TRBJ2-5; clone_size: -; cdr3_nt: TGCGCCAGCAGCCAGGGACAGGTGGAGGAGACCCAGTACTTC; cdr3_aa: CASSQGQVEETQYF
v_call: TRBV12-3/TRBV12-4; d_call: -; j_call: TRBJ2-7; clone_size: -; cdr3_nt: TGTGCCAGCAGTATATCAGGGACACACGAGCAGTACTTC; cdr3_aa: CASSISGTHEQYF
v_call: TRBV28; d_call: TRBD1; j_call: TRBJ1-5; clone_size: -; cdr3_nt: TGTGCCAGCAGTTCCCCCGGACAGGGTAATCAGCCCCAGCATTTT; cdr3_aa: CASSSPGQGNQPQHF
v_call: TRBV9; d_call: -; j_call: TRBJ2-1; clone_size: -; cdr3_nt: TGTGCCAGCAGCTTGGGCCCTAATGGAAATGAGCAGTTCTTC; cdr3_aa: CASSLGPNGNEQFF
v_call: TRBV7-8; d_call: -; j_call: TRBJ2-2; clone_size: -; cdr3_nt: TGTGCCAGCAGCTTAAAGCGGCATGGGGTCCGGGGCGGGGAGCTGTTTTTT; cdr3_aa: CASSLKRHGVRGGELFF
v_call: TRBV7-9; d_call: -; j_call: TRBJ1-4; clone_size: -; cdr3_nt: TGTGCCAGCAGCTTAAATTCAGGGGCTAATGAAAAACTGTTTTTT; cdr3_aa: CASSLNSGANEKLFF
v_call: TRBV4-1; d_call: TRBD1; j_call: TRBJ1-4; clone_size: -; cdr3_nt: TGCGCCAGCAGCCAAAAGGTCGGACAGGGAGGGGAAAAACTGTTTTTT; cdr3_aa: CASSQKVGQGGEKLFF
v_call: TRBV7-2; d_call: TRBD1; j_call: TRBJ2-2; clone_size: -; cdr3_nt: TGTGCCAGCAGCTTAGCCTGGACAGGGACCGGGGAGCTGTTTTTT; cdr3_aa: CASSLAWTGTGELFF
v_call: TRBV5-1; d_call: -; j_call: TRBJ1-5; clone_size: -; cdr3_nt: TGCGCCAGCAGCTTGGGCAGAAATCAGCCCCAGCATTTT; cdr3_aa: CASSLGRNQPQHF
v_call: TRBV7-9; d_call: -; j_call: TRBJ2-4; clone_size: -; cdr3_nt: TGTGCCAGCAGCTTAGAACGGGAGAAGGGGGCTAGCAAAAACATTCAGTACTTC; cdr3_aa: CASSLEREKGASKNIQYF
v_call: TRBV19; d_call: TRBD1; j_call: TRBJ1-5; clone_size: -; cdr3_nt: TGTGCCAGTAGTCCGGCCGGACAGGGCAATCAGCCCCAGCATTTT; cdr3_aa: CASSPAGQGNQPQHF
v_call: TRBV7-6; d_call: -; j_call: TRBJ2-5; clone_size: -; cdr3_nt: TGTGCCAGCAGCTTAGGCTCGCGAGGGTACCAAGAGACCCAGTACTTC; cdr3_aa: CASSLGSRGYQETQYF
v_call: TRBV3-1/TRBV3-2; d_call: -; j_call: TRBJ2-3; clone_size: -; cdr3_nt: TGTGCCAGCAGCCAAGCAGGAGATACGCAGTATTTT; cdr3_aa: CASSQAGDTQYF
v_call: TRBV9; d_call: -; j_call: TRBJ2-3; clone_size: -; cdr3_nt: TGTGCCAGCAGCGTAAGCGGTAGAAGCACAGATACGCAGTATTTT; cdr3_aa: CASSVSGRSTDTQYF